This T cell receptor (beta chain) was documented in a study of TIL therapy for anti-PD-1-resistant metastatic lung cancer. Looking at the study overall: Progressing patients received lymphodepletion, expanded TIL infusion and IL-2. Four tumors were EGFR-mutant and two were ALK-rearranged. Tumors carried a median 1.5 non-synonymous mutations per megabase.

Trimming removed 5 bases from V and 5 bases from J, with 16 bases in between. The CDR3 extends over 13 amino acids. Germline values: CDR1 SQVTM, CDR2 ANQGSEA. The immunoSEQ assay was v3. TCRdb's copy holds only in-frame clones and misses some; the assay was immunoSEQ multiplex PCR. Here the sample spans 40,000 to 55,000 clones, about 80% being singletons. Time point: pre-treatment sample, taken before nivolumab and TIL therapy. This TCR was sampled from a woman between 30 and 79 years old with non-small cell lung cancer. The specimen was blood, collected at baseline. The J gene is TRBJ2-7, the V gene TRBV29-1, with a tentative D call TRBD2 (6 bases). Here the CDR3 reads CSVRREPSHEQYF. CDR3 nucleotides: TGCAGCGTTCGGAGGGAGCCCTCACACGAGCAGTACTTC.